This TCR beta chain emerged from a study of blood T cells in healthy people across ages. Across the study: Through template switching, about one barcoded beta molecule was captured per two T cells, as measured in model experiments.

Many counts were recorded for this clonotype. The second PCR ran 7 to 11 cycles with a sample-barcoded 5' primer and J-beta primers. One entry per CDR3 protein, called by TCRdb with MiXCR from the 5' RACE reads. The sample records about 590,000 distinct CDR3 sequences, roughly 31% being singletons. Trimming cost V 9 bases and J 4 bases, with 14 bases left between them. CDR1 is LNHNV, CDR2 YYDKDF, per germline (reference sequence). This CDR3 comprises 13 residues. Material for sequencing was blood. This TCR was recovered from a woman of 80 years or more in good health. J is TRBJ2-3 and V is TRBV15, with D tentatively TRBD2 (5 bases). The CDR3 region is CATKGGFADTQYF. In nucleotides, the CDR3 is TGTGCCACAAAAGGAGGTTTTGCAGATACGCAGTATTTT.